Listed below are T cell receptor beta chains from one sample, sequenced in a study of breast tumors, draining lymph nodes, adjacent tissues. In TCRdb, the multiplex PCR reads were re-called with MiXCR into one record per CDR3 protein. Here the sample spans 150,000 to 200,000 distinct CDR3 sequences, roughly a third being singletons. Sequencing was performed on axillary lymph node tissue. All receptors derive from a female donor with breast cancer. Some clones in this sample may be carry-over from other donors' samples. The CDR3 runs from the conserved cysteine through the conserved F or W. D genes are given only for firm matches. The size field is filled for only some rows; it gives once, few, many or a size class.

J gene: TRBJ1-2; clone size: many; D gene: TRBD1; V gene: TRBV12-3/TRBV12-4; CDR3 DNA: TGTGCCAGCAGCGCGGGACAGGGGGTATCTAACACCTTC; CDR3 protein: CASSAGQGVSNTF
J gene: TRBJ1-3; clone size: NA; D gene: TRBD1; V gene: TRBV3-1; CDR3 DNA: TGTGCCAGCAGCCAAGGAAACGGACAGGGAACTGGAAACACCATATATTTT; CDR3 protein: CASSQGNGQGTGNTIYF
J gene: TRBJ2-1; clone size: many; D gene: TRBD1; V gene: TRBV9; CDR3 DNA: TGTGCCAGCAGCGTAGGTAGGGCGGGCAAAGACAGGGGGCCCTACAATGAGCAGTTCTTC; CDR3 protein: CASSVGRAGKDRGPYNEQFF
J gene: TRBJ1-1; clone size: few; D gene: NA; V gene: TRBV29-1; CDR3 DNA: TGCAGCGTTGGGGATATAGGGATGAACACTGAAGCTTTCTTT; CDR3 protein: CSVGDIGMNTEAFF
J gene: TRBJ2-1; clone size: once; D gene: TRBD2; V gene: TRBV20-1; CDR3 DNA: TGCAGTGCTAGGCGTAGCGGGAGGTACAATGAGCAGTTCTTC; CDR3 protein: CSARRSGRYNEQFF
J gene: TRBJ2-3; clone size: many; D gene: TRBD2; V gene: TRBV10-1; CDR3 DNA: TGCGCCAGCAGGTCGGGGGGACCCACAGATACGCAGTATTTT; CDR3 protein: CASRSGGPTDTQYF
J gene: TRBJ2-7; clone size: many; D gene: TRBD2; V gene: TRBV20-1; CDR3 DNA: TGCAGTGCCCGCATCTCTAGCGGGCTCCTCGCCTCCTACGAGCAGTACTTC; CDR3 protein: CSARISSGLLASYEQYF
J gene: TRBJ1-3; clone size: NA; D gene: NA; V gene: TRBV11-3; CDR3 DNA: NA; CDR3 protein: CASSSSRAGIRAVLRESRNTIYF
J gene: TRBJ2-3; clone size: many; D gene: NA; V gene: TRBV7-3; CDR3 DNA: TGTGCCAGCAGCTTATCCCGCACAGATACGCAGTATTTT; CDR3 protein: CASSLSRTDTQYF
J gene: TRBJ2-7; clone size: many; D gene: NA; V gene: TRBV9; CDR3 DNA: TGTGCCAGCAGCCAAGGGGCTGGTTCCTACGAGCAGTACTTC; CDR3 protein: CASSQGAGSYEQYF
J gene: TRBJ2-2; clone size: NA; D gene: NA; V gene: TRBV7-2; CDR3 DNA: TGTGCCAGCAGTGCCCCGACAGGGAACACCGGGGAGCTGTTTTTT; CDR3 protein: CASSAPTGNTGELFF
J gene: TRBJ2-7; clone size: NA; D gene: NA; V gene: TRBV6-2/TRBV6-3; CDR3 DNA: TGTGCCAGCAGTTTTTATGAACCGGGGGACTACGAGCAGTACTTC; CDR3 protein: CASSFYEPGDYEQYF
J gene: TRBJ1-2; clone size: many; D gene: NA; V gene: TRBV12-3/TRBV12-4; CDR3 DNA: TGTGCCAGCAGTTTAGCCTCCCGGGACATTGGCTACACCTTC; CDR3 protein: CASSLASRDIGYTF
J gene: TRBJ2-5; clone size: many; D gene: TRBD2; V gene: TRBV7-7; CDR3 DNA: TGTGCTAGCAGCCGCGGTGCTAGCGGGAGTTTCGAGACCCAGTACTTC; CDR3 protein: CASSRGASGSFETQYF
J gene: TRBJ2-5; clone size: many; D gene: NA; V gene: TRBV5-1; CDR3 DNA: TGCGCCAGCAGCTCTCTGGGGGGGCGACAAGAGACCCAGTACTTC; CDR3 protein: CASSSLGGRQETQYF
J gene: TRBJ2-3; clone size: medium-sized; D gene: NA; V gene: TRBV2; CDR3 DNA: TGTGCCAGCAAGGCCCAGGGCGCCCGCTCGACAGATACGCAGTATTTT; CDR3 protein: CASKAQGARSTDTQYF
J gene: TRBJ1-6; clone size: many; D gene: NA; V gene: TRBV6-5; CDR3 DNA: TGTGCCAGCAGTCACTCGCTCGACAGGAAAAATTCACCCCTCCACTTT; CDR3 protein: CASSHSLDRKNSPLHF
J gene: TRBJ2-3; clone size: NA; D gene: NA; V gene: TRBV28; CDR3 DNA: TGTGCCAGCAGCCCCCTCCTGGGGGGGGGCCCCGATACGCAGTATTTT; CDR3 protein: CASSPLLGGGPDTQYF
J gene: TRBJ2-5; clone size: once; D gene: NA; V gene: TRBV9; CDR3 DNA: TGTGCCAGCAGCCCTAGAGGGAACCAAGAGACCCAGTCCTTC; CDR3 protein: CASSPRGNQETQSF
J gene: TRBJ1-2; clone size: many; D gene: NA; V gene: TRBV7-9; CDR3 DNA: TGTGCCAGCAGCTCAATGGGTCAGACGAATAACTATGGCTACACCTTC; CDR3 protein: CASSSMGQTNNYGYTF
J gene: TRBJ1-1; clone size: NA; D gene: NA; V gene: TRBV6-6; CDR3 DNA: TGTGCCAGCAGCCCCAGAATGGGAGGGGAAGCTTTCTTT; CDR3 protein: CASSPRMGGEAFF
J gene: TRBJ2-1; clone size: NA; D gene: TRBD2; V gene: TRBV19; CDR3 DNA: TGTGCCAGTAGATTAGCGGGAGGGCCCGGGGCCTACAATGGGCAGTCCTTC; CDR3 protein: CASRLAGGPGAYNGQSF
J gene: TRBJ2-1; clone size: many; D gene: TRBD2; V gene: TRBV5-1; CDR3 DNA: TGCGCCAGCAGCTTGGGCGGGGGGCGGAGCTCCTACAATGAGCAGTTCTTC; CDR3 protein: CASSLGGGRSSYNEQFF
J gene: TRBJ1-2; clone size: NA; D gene: NA; V gene: TRBV10-2; CDR3 DNA: TGCGCCAGCAGTGACCCAGGGGCTGGCTACACCTTC; CDR3 protein: CASSDPGAGYTF
J gene: TRBJ1-1; clone size: NA; D gene: NA; V gene: TRBV11-2; CDR3 DNA: TGTGCCAGCAGCCTCGGAATTATTAACACTGAAGCTTTCTTT; CDR3 protein: CASSLGIINTEAFF
J gene: TRBJ2-7; clone size: many; D gene: TRBD1; V gene: TRBV30; CDR3 DNA: TGTGCCTGGAGTGTAATGGGACAGGGAGATTACGAGCAGTACTTC; CDR3 protein: CAWSVMGQGDYEQYF
J gene: TRBJ2-5; clone size: few; D gene: TRBD1; V gene: TRBV6-1; CDR3 DNA: TGTGCCAGCAGTGAAGGATTTTGGGACAGCAAAGAGACCCAGTACTTC; CDR3 protein: CASSEGFWDSKETQYF
J gene: TRBJ2-3; clone size: many; D gene: NA; V gene: TRBV5-1; CDR3 DNA: TGCGCCAGCAGCCCCGCGCCTAAAGATACGCAGTATTTT; CDR3 protein: CASSPAPKDTQYF
J gene: TRBJ2-5; clone size: many; D gene: NA; V gene: TRBV7-2; CDR3 DNA: TGTGCCAGCAGCTCTGAACCGGGACGGCAAGAGACCCAGTACTTC; CDR3 protein: CASSSEPGRQETQYF
J gene: TRBJ2-3; clone size: NA; D gene: TRBD2; V gene: TRBV7-8; CDR3 DNA: TGTGCCAGCAGCTTAGCGGGGGGTAGCGGGGTGGCAGATACGCAGTATTTT; CDR3 protein: CASSLAGGSGVADTQYF
J gene: TRBJ2-5; clone size: many; D gene: TRBD2; V gene: TRBV2; CDR3 DNA: TGTGCCAGCAGGCTGGGACTAGCGAGCCAAGAGACCCAGTACTTC; CDR3 protein: CASRLGLASQETQYF
J gene: TRBJ2-7; clone size: many; D gene: TRBD1; V gene: TRBV5-1; CDR3 DNA: TGCGCCAGCAGCCTCGAGGGACAGGGATACGAGCAGTACTTC; CDR3 protein: CASSLEGQGYEQYF
J gene: TRBJ2-1; clone size: NA; D gene: TRBD1; V gene: TRBV12-3/TRBV12-4; CDR3 DNA: TGTGCCAGCAGCCCCGGGACAGGGCGATTCGATGAGCAGTTCTTC; CDR3 protein: CASSPGTGRFDEQFF
J gene: TRBJ1-4; clone size: many; D gene: TRBD1; V gene: TRBV12-3/TRBV12-4; CDR3 DNA: TGTGCCAGCAGTCCTGATGGGACAGGGTACGAAAAACTGTTTTTT; CDR3 protein: CASSPDGTGYEKLFF
J gene: TRBJ2-2; clone size: many; D gene: NA; V gene: TRBV11-3; CDR3 DNA: TGTGCCAGCAGCTTAGTATGGGGTGGGGGCACCGGGGAGCTGTTTTTT; CDR3 protein: CASSLVWGGGTGELFF
J gene: TRBJ1-5; clone size: many; D gene: NA; V gene: TRBV7-8; CDR3 DNA: TGTGCCAGCAGCTTTAGGGGCCGACTAGCTTCTAGCAATCAGCCCCAGCATTTT; CDR3 protein: CASSFRGRLASSNQPQHF
J gene: TRBJ1-2; clone size: many; D gene: NA; V gene: TRBV7-2; CDR3 DNA: TGTGCCAGCAGCTTTTCCTATGGCTACACCTTC; CDR3 protein: CASSFSYGYTF
J gene: TRBJ2-6; clone size: NA; D gene: TRBD2; V gene: TRBV7-3; CDR3 DNA: TGTGCCAGCAGCGCATTAGCGGGTGGGGCCAACGTCCTGACTTTC; CDR3 protein: CASSALAGGANVLTF
J gene: TRBJ2-1; clone size: few; D gene: NA; V gene: TRBV27; CDR3 DNA: TGTGCCAGCAGTTTAGGGAGCATATCCCATGAGCAGTTCTTC; CDR3 protein: CASSLGSISHEQFF